The source of this T cell receptor beta chain is a study of shared clonotypes between healthy human individuals. General study points: Depth was large, yet rarefaction showed that sorted-subset sequencing was incomplete. Sharing across four donors was highest in naive CD4 (roughly 5%) and lowest in memory CD8 (roughly 0.4%). It was the non-shared clonotypes that had lower generation probabilities than clonotypes shared by all four donors.

Notes on this clone: Antigen unknown. A far larger clone is just one base off, so this is likely a read error.

Germline V gives CDR1 MNHNS, CDR2 SASEGT. CDR3 length equals 16 residues. Investigators divided CD4+ cells into CD45RA+ naive and CD45RA-negative memory subsets. Assay: immunoSEQ multiplex PCR; the TCRdb copy retains only in-frame clones and omits some. The table includes approximately 1,000,000 clones, around three quarters detected once. The chain links TRBV6-1 to TRBJ2-6; TRBD1 or TRBD2 may be the D gene (5 bases each). Material for sequencing was memory CD4+ T cells from PBMCs. Subset of the sample: CD45RA-negative fraction. The receptor was derived from a man aged 18 to 30 in good health. Some clones in this sample may be carry-over from other donors' samples. This chain's CDR3 is CASSELDFSGAKVLTF. The DNA of the CDR3 is TGTGCCAGCAGTGAATTGGACTTCTCTGGGGCCAAAGTCCTGACTTTC.